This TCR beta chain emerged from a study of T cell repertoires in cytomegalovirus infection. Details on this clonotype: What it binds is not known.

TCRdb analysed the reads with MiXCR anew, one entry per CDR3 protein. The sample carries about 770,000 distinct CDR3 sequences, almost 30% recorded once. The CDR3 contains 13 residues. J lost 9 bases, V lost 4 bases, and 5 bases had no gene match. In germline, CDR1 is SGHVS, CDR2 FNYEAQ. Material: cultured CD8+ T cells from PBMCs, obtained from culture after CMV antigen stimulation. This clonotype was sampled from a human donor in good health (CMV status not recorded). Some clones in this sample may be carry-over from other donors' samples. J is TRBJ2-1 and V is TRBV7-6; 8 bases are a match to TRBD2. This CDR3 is CASSYSGAIEQFF. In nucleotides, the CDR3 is TGTGCCAGCAGCTATAGCGGGGCGATTGAGCAGTTCTTC.